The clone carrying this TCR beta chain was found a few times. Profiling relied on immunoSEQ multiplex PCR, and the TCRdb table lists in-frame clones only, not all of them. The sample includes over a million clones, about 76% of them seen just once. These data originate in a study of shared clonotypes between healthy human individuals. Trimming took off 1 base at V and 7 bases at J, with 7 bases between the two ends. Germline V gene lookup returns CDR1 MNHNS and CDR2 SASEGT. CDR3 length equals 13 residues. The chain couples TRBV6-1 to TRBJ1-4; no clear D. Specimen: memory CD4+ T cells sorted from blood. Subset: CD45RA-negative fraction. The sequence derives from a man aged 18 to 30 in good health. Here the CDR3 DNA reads TGTGCCAGCAGTGAAGTAGGGTTTGAAAAACTGTTTTTT. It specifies CASSEVGFEKLFF.